These 21 T cell receptor beta chains share one sample of origin, sequenced in a study of blood T cell repertoires in COVID-19. TCRdb keeps only in-frame clones here, not all; method: immunoSEQ multiplex PCR. The repertoire consists of about 90,000 clones, with 87% occurring once and the leading ten covering 15%. The sequenced material came from peripheral blood. The receptors were sampled from a male donor with acute or convalescent COVID-19.

This rearrangement joins TRBV19 to TRBJ2-7; D might be TRBD1 (6 bases). V was shortened by 5 bases and J by 2 bases, with 13 bases between the two germline ends. The CDR3 is 14 residues long. CDR1 LNHDA and CDR2 SQIVND come from the germline V gene (reference sequence). The CDR3 DNA follows: TGTGCCAGTAGTCAAGTTCACAGGGCCTACGAGCAGTACTTC. Its translation is CASSQVHRAYEQYF.

The CDR3 region is CASSYGQGLIADTQYF. The CDR3, as DNA: TGTGCCAGCAGTTACGGTCAGGGGTTGATAGCAGATACGCAGTATTTT. This chain uses TRBV6-5 with TRBJ2-3; the D gene is possibly TRBD1 (6 bases). The V end was cut by 2 bases, the J end by 4 bases, with 16 bases between. The CDR3 length is 16 residues. In germline, CDR1 is MNHEY, CDR2 SVGAGI.

The chain couples TRBV3-1 (or the pseudogene TRBV3-2) to TRBJ2-7; possibly TRBD1 for D (5 bases). CDR3 size: 15 residues. Germline assignment: CDR1 LGHDT and CDR2 YNNKEL (reference sequence). V lost 3 bases and J lost 2, with 14 bases in between. CDR3 sequence (DNA): TGTGCCAGCAGCCAGGGTTCCCAGGGCCCCTACGAGCAGTACTTC. It encodes CASSQGSQGPYEQYF.

The genes are TRBV7-8 and TRBJ2-3; 12 positions agree with TRBD2. Trimming took 5 bases from V and 4 from J; bases not matched to a gene: 7. The CDR3 has 16 residues. The germline V gene encodes CDR1 SGHVS and CDR2 FQNEAQ. The CDR3 loop is CASSMTSGGVSDTQYF. The CDR3 nucleotides read TGTGCCAGCAGCATGACTAGCGGGGGAGTATCAGATACGCAGTATTTT.

This rearrangement joins TRBV29-1 to TRBJ2-3, with 8 bases fitting TRBD1. The CDR3 consists of 15 residues. From germline, CDR1 is SQVTM and CDR2 ANQGSEA. The junction had 7 bases not matched to a gene; V was cut back by 5 bases and J by 0 bases. CDR3 sequence (DNA): TGCAGCGTTACGGAGACAGGGGCTAGCACAGATACGCAGTATTTT. It yields the protein CSVTETGASTDTQYF.

V usage is TRBV19 and J usage is TRBJ1-1; the match to TRBD1 covers 8 bases. The CDR3 is 16 amino acids. The junction had 9 bases not matched to a gene; V was cut back by 6 bases and J by 0 bases. Germline CDR1 is LNHDA and CDR2 is SQIVND (reference sequence). In DNA form, the CDR3 reads TGTGCCAGTAGCCCACGGACAGGGAGGCTGAACACTGAAGCTTTCTTT. Its translation: CASSPRTGRLNTEAFF.

V usage is TRBV5-1 and J usage is TRBJ2-1; the match to TRBD2 covers 12 bases. The CDR3 length is 17 residues. With 7 bases clipped from V and 0 bases from J, the junction kept 8 bases outside the gene matches. Germline-derived CDR1 and CDR2 are SGHRS and YFSETQ. The DNA for the CDR3 is TGCGCCAGCGGGATCGGACTAGCGGGGAGCTCCTACAATGAGCAGTTCTTC. Translating it yields CASGIGLAGSSYNEQFF.

This clone was seen just once. This chain uses TRBV19 with TRBJ2-4; 12 nucleotides line up with TRBD2. With 6 bases clipped from V and 7 bases from J, the junction kept 7 bases outside the gene matches. CDR3 length: 15 amino acids. Per the germline V gene, CDR1 is LNHDA and CDR2 is SQIVND (reference sequence). Here the CDR3 DNA reads TGTGCCAGTAGGGCGGGACTAGCGGGCGGGAACATTCAGTACTTC. Amino acid sequence: CASRAGLAGGNIQYF.

The chain employs TRBV5-4 and TRBJ2-2; no reliable D call. Germline assignment: CDR1 SGHNT and CDR2 YYREEE (reference sequence). The CDR3 extends over 13 amino acids. V gave up 4 bases and J gave up 6 bases, with 10 bases separating them. For the CDR3, the DNA is TGTGCCAGCAGCCTAGTCGGCTCCGGGGAGCTGTTTTTT. This translates into CASSLVGSGELFF.

The chain has TRBV5-4 and TRBJ1-1, with D hard to call. Trimming removed 4 bases from V and 0 bases from J, with 7 bases in between. The germline V gene encodes CDR1 SGHNT and CDR2 YYREEE (reference sequence). This CDR3 spans 13 amino acids. In nucleotides, the CDR3 is TGTGCCAGCAGCCGAGAGCTGAACACTGAAGCTTTCTTT. Amino acid sequence: CASSRELNTEAFF.

This chain uses TRBV9 with TRBJ1-6; D unresolved. With 3 bases removed from V and 7 bases from J, the gap between germline ends came to 11 bases. This CDR3 has 14 residues. Germline loops: CDR1 SGDLS, CDR2 YYNGEE. This CDR3 reads CASSERGRNSPLHF. DNA of the CDR3: TGTGCCAGCAGCGAGAGAGGGCGGAATTCACCCCTCCACTTT.

The chain couples TRBV19 to TRBJ1-6; a weak D match, TRBD1 (5 bases). CDR1 LNHDA and CDR2 SQIVND come from the germline V gene (reference sequence). The CDR3 runs to 15 residues. Trimming took 2 bases from V and 3 from J, leaving 8 bases between them. The CDR3: CASSIRDSYNSPLHF. The CDR3 DNA is TGTGCCAGTAGTATACGCGACAGCTATAATTCACCCCTCCACTTT.

The J gene is TRBJ2-1, the V gene TRBV4-2; TRBD1 is a possible D gene (7 bases). The germline CDR1 and CDR2 sequences are LGHNA and YNFKEQ. Trimming left V 3 bases short and J 8 bases short, with 17 bases between. CDR3 length equals 15 residues. CDR3 loop: CASSQPDVRGDEQFF. The CDR3 nucleotides are TGTGCCAGCAGCCAGCCGGACGTCAGGGGGGATGAGCAGTTCTTC.

The V gene is TRBV6-4, the J gene TRBJ2-3; D unclear. Germline V gives CDR1 MRHNA, CDR2 SNTAGT. CDR3 length: 14 residues. Trimming pared 3 bases from V and 1 base from J, leaving 8 bases between. CDR3 sequence reads: CASSENGRTDTQYF. For the CDR3, the DNA is TGTGCCAGCAGTGAAAACGGTCGCACAGATACGCAGTATTTT.

This clone came up once. The J gene is TRBJ1-1, the V gene TRBV19, with D uncertain. The CDR3 has 17 amino acids. Trimming took 6 bases from V and 4 from J, leaving 24 bases between them. Germline CDR1 reads LNHDA; CDR2 reads SQIVND (reference sequence). CDR3 nucleotide sequence: TGTGCCAGTAGGAAAGCGGCGGACCCCTTTAATCCCACTGAAGCTTTCTTT. Translation: CASRKAADPFNPTEAFF.

This chain connects TRBV9 to TRBJ2-2; 9 nucleotides agree with TRBD1. The length of the CDR3 is 14 residues. CDR1 and CDR2 from the germline V gene are SGDLS and YYNGEE. Germline trimming cut 7 bases from V and 3 bases from J; bases unmatched to any gene: 4. The CDR3 reads CASGRTGDTGELFF. CDR3 nucleotide sequence: TGTGCCAGCGGACGGACAGGGGACACCGGGGAGCTGTTTTTT.

The rearrangement uses TRBV28 and TRBJ2-5; 7 bases match TRBD2. V lost 7 bases, J lost 1 base, and 3 bases stayed unmatched. Germline V gene sequence: CDR1 MDHEN, CDR2 SYDVKM. The CDR3 loop spans 13 amino acids. The CDR3, as DNA: TGTGCCAGCATAGGCGGGGGCCAAGAGACCCAGTACTTC. Translated: CASIGGGQETQYF.

The gene calls are TRBV5-1 and TRBJ1-1; perhaps TRBD1 as D (6 bases). The CDR3 runs 16 residues. CDR1 and CDR2 (germline): SGHRS, YFSETQ. The germline V and J ends were trimmed by 2 bases and 1 base, with 15 bases remaining between them. CDR3 sequence: CASSFGGAEENTEAFF. CDR3 DNA: TGCGCCAGCAGCTTCGGGGGGGCTGAAGAGAACACTGAAGCTTTCTTT. Based on the CDR3 plus reference TRBV5-1 and TRBJ1-1, the full variable domain is KAGVTQTPRYLIKTRGQQVTLSCSPISGHRSVSWYQQTPGQGLQFLFEYFSETQRNKGNFPGRFSGRQFSNSRSEMNVSTLELGDSALYLCASSFGGAEENTEAFFGQGTRLTVV.

This chain links TRBV28 with TRBJ1-4, with unresolved D. Germline V gene data show CDR1 as MDHEN and CDR2 as SYDVKM. V was cut by 5 bases and J by 0 bases, with 10 bases left in between. This CDR3 has 15 amino acids. This CDR3 is CASSQGGATNEKLFF. The CDR3 bases are TGTGCCAGCAGTCAAGGCGGTGCAACTAATGAAAAACTGTTTTTT.

The chain links TRBV18 to TRBJ1-4, with TRBD1 as a possible D gene (6 bases). Germline values: CDR1 KGHSH, CDR2 LQKENI. The CDR3 covers 15 residues. V was pared by 2 bases and J by 6 bases, with 13 bases between. CDR3 sequence (DNA): TGTGCCAGCTCACCATACTGGGGGCAGGATGAAAAACTGTTTTTT. It encodes CASSPYWGQDEKLFF. Drawing the rest from reference TRBV18 and TRBJ1-4, the complete variable domain is NAGVMQNPRHLVRRRGQEARLRCSPMKGHSHVYWYRQLPEEGLKFMVYLQKENIIDESGMPKERFSAEFPKEGPSILRIQQVVRGDSAAYFCASSPYWGQDEKLFFGSGTQLSVL.

The J gene is TRBJ2-5, the V gene TRBV2; the D is unclear. V was trimmed by 7 bases and J by 1 base, leaving 4 bases between them. The CDR3 consists of 11 residues. CDR1 and CDR2 from the germline V gene are SNHLY and FYNNEI. This CDR3 reads CASTSQETQYF. As DNA, the CDR3 is TGTGCCAGCACCAGCCAAGAGACCCAGTACTTC.